These 11 T cell receptor beta chains came from one sample sequenced in a study of cytomegalovirus exposure and HLA in healthy donors. Assay used: immunoSEQ multiplex PCR; TCRdb lists only in-frame clones, some missing. The table lists tens of thousands of clones, approximately 91% of them singletons. The sequencing sample was made of PBMCs. The receptors shown here come from a man in his thirties or forties in good health and CMV-seronegative.

The chain has TRBV6-6 and TRBJ1-1; TRBD1 matches at 7 bases. Germline V lookup: CDR1 MNHNY, CDR2 SVGAGI (reference sequence). The V gene end was trimmed by 8 bases and the J gene end by 4 bases; junction bases not matched to a gene: 1. The CDR3 runs 11 residues. The CDR3 region has the DNA TGTGCCAGCGACAGGGCCACTGAAGCTTTCTTT. Translation: CASDRATEAFF.

The genes are TRBV11-2 and TRBJ2-7; 9 bases fit TRBD1. The CDR3 extends over 18 amino acids. Germline V CDR1 and CDR2: SGHAT, FQNNGV. Trimming at V came to 4 bases and at J to 2 bases, leaving 15 bases not matched to a gene. CDR3 in DNA: TGTGCCAGCAGCTCACTAAAAAAGGACAGGGGCCGTCCCTACGAGCAGTACTTC. It translates to CASSSLKKDRGRPYEQYF.

This chain links TRBV5-1 with TRBJ1-5; tentatively, D is TRBD1 (6 bases). Germline loops: CDR1 SGHRS, CDR2 YFSETQ. The germline V and J ends were trimmed by 0 bases and 5 bases, with 12 bases remaining between them. The length of the CDR3 is 15 residues. The CDR3 protein is CASSLGTGIDQPQHF. DNA for the CDR3: TGCGCCAGCAGCTTGGGAACAGGGATCGATCAGCCCCAGCATTTT.

This CDR3 reads CASSLLGGGLNTEAFF. CDR3 nucleotides: TGTGCCAGCAGTTTATTAGGGGGCGGTCTGAACACTGAAGCTTTCTTT. This sequence joins TRBV27 and TRBJ1-1; TRBD1 aligns across 7 bases. In germline, CDR1 is MNHEY, CDR2 SMNVEV (reference sequence). J gave up 0 bases and V 1 base, and 5 bases lay outside the gene matches. This CDR3 has 16 residues.

The J gene is TRBJ2-6, the V gene TRBV7-8; no firm D call. Germline CDR1 reads SGHVS; CDR2 reads FQNEAQ. The V gene lost 6 bases and the J gene lost 0 bases, with 15 bases spanning the gap. The CDR3 extends over 17 amino acids. The CDR3 nucleotides are TGTGCCAGCAGGCCGGGTCAAGATGCCTCTGGGGCCAACGTCCTGACTTTC. As protein: CASRPGQDASGANVLTF.

The gene calls are TRBV6-5 and TRBJ1-1, with a weak D call TRBD1 (5 bases). Trimming removed 5 bases from V and 5 bases from J, with 18 bases in between. The CDR3 runs to 15 residues. Germline CDR1 is MNHEY and CDR2 is SVGAGI. CDR3 in DNA: TGTGCCAGCAGTCCCGCGCGGGGCCGAGGGACTGAAGCTTTCTTT. This codes for CASSPARGRGTEAFF.

CDR3 protein: CASSYPEYGETQYF. In nucleotides, the CDR3 is TGTGCCAGCAGTTACCCAGAGTACGGGGAGACCCAGTACTTC. This chain links TRBV6-6 with TRBJ2-5; D gene uncertain. The germline V gene has CDR1 MNHNY and CDR2 SVGAGI (reference sequence). V dropped 2 bases and J dropped 5 bases, with 12 bases sitting between them. The CDR3 consists of 14 residues.

The gene calls are TRBV15 and TRBJ2-5, with D unresolved. Germline lookup yields CDR1 LNHNV and CDR2 YYDKDF (reference sequence). This CDR3 contains 14 residues. Trimming took off 1 base at V and 1 base at J, with 7 bases between the two ends. In DNA form, the CDR3 reads TGTGCCACCAGCAGAGCCCAGCGCCAAGAGACCCAGTACTTC. Translating it yields CATSRAQRQETQYF.

The chain carries TRBV7-9 and TRBJ2-1; 8 bases match TRBD2. The CDR3 totals 13 residues. CDR1 SEHNR and CDR2 FQNEAQ come from the germline V gene (reference sequence). V was clipped by 8 bases and J by 6 bases; unmatched bases: 6. The CDR3 loop reads CASQRGNPNEQFF. The CDR3 DNA is TGTGCCAGCCAGCGGGGGAACCCCAATGAGCAGTTCTTC.

The chain uses TRBV29-1 and TRBJ2-5; 10 bases map to TRBD1. The germline V gene encodes CDR1 SQVTM and CDR2 ANQGSEA. J gave up 5 bases and V 5 bases, and 14 bases lay outside the gene matches. This CDR3 is built from 16 residues. The CDR3 DNA is TGCAGCGTTACACACCGATTGGGACAGGGGTGGGAGACCCAGTACTTC. The encoded protein is CSVTHRLGQGWETQYF.

The chain uses TRBV6-1 and TRBJ2-5, with 8 bases aligning to TRBD2. V lost 9 bases and J lost 0; bases outside the gene matches: 9. CDR1 is MNHNS and CDR2 is SASEGT in the germline V gene. The CDR3 totals 15 residues. The CDR3 coding sequence is TGTGCCAGTAGGTGGGAACTAGCGGACCAAGAGACCCAGTACTTC. Its translation is CASRWELADQETQYF.